Below, 20 T cell receptor beta chains from the same sample are listed, as sequenced in a study of response to subunit inactivated influenza vaccine (dated by TCRdb to the late 2010s). The library was obtained by RT-PCR. TCRdb shows the sequencer as Illumina HiSeq 2500. The public reads were run again by TCRdb, first through fastp at Q25 and then through MiXCR, and only productive beta chains were kept. Identical CDR3 proteins give one entry, which carries the most common genes and DNA. The sample contains some 540,000 distinct CDR3 sequences, around 25% of them found a single time. The ten largest clones represent about 2.8% of the sample. This sample also belongs to another study, concerning T cells expressing NK-cell markers. The second study's paper adds: TCR beta cDNA libraries were prepared using 5'RACE template switching, which introduced a universal primer site and unique molecular identifiers.

Sequenced material: CD4+ T cells sorted from PBMCs, taken 12 days after vaccination. These receptors were taken from a man aged 50-60 years who received an inactivated influenza vaccine. Donor details come from another sample of the same person, matched by shared clones.

The V call is TRBV2, the J call TRBJ2-7, with D perhaps matching TRBD1 or TRBD2 (5 bases each). In germline, CDR1 is SNHLY, CDR2 FYNNEI. The CDR3 spans 14 residues. V shed 6 bases and J shed 5 bases, with 17 bases lying between them. The CDR3 region has the DNA TGTGCCAGCAGCTACCGGGACGCCAGGGACGAGCAGTACTTC. Translating gives CASSYRDARDEQYF.

With regard to this clonotype: Possible read error: a much larger clone is one base away. V and J are TRBV4-3 and TRBJ1-1; D not certain. The CDR3 loop spans 13 amino acids. Germline CDR1 reads LGHNA; CDR2 reads YSLEER. The CDR3 DNA follows: TGCGCCAGCAGCCAAGACGGATCATCTGAAGCTTACTTT. It codes for CASSQDGSSEAYF.

This clonotype has a handful of counts. The gene calls are TRBV7-2 and TRBJ2-2; possibly TRBD1 for D (5 bases). CDR3 length equals 15 residues. CDR1 is SGHTA and CDR2 is FQGNSA in the germline V gene. V was shortened by 4 bases and J by 4 bases, with 13 bases between the two germline ends. Here the CDR3 reads CASSYTGVGTGELFF. Here the CDR3 DNA reads TGTGCCAGCAGCTACACAGGAGTAGGCACCGGGGAGCTGTTTTTT.

This clonotype occurred a few times. V gene TRBV28 combines with J gene TRBJ2-5; D could derive from TRBD1 or TRBD2 (5 bases each). The CDR3 is 18 amino acids. The germline V gene encodes CDR1 MDHEN and CDR2 SYDVKM. The ends were cut back, 5 bases at V and 5 bases at J, with 27 bases in the middle. The CDR3 coding sequence is TGTGCCAGCAGTACAGCAAGACCGGGACCCGTCTATGGGGAGACCCAGTACTTC. Protein: CASSTARPGPVYGETQYF. The complete variable domain, with remaining parts taken from reference TRBV28 and TRBJ2-5, reads DVKVTQSSRYLVKRTGEKVFLECVQDMDHENMFWYRQDPGLGLRLIYFSYDVKMKEKGDIPEGYSVSREKKERFSLILESASTNQTSMYLCASSTARPGPVYGETQYFGPGTRLLVL.

The V and J genes are TRBV4-1 and TRBJ2-2; D perhaps matches TRBD2 (6 bases). Germline V CDR1 and CDR2: MGHRA, YSYEKL. The CDR3 runs 16 residues. V shed 0 bases and J shed 4 bases, with 12 bases lying between them. CDR3 region: CASSQEGGDFTGELFF. CDR3 coding DNA: TGCGCCAGCAGCCAAGAAGGCGGGGATTTCACCGGGGAGCTGTTTTTT.

This clonotype was recorded a few times. The J gene is TRBJ2-1, the V gene TRBV20-1; D call uncertain. Germline V gives CDR1 DFQATT, CDR2 SNEGSKA (reference sequence). Trimming took off 6 bases at V and 5 bases at J, with 11 bases between the two ends. This CDR3 has 12 amino acids. In nucleotides, the CDR3 is TGCAGTGCCTCCAGCAATGACAATGAGCAGTTCTTC. Translation: CSASSNDNEQFF.

This clonotype was detected a few times. The genes are TRBV12-3 or TRBV12-4 and TRBJ2-2, with 7 bases lining up with TRBD2. The CDR3 has 16 residues. Trimming removed 3 bases from V and 5 bases from J; junction bases left unmatched: 9. The CDR3 protein is CASSLGRGRGTGELFF. Here the CDR3 DNA reads TGTGCCAGCAGTTTGGGACGCGGGAGAGGTACCGGGGAGCTGTTTTTT.

The chain combines TRBV20-1 with TRBJ1-1; TRBD1 aligns across 9 bases. The CDR3 spans 12 residues. Germline V CDR1 and CDR2: DFQATT, SNEGSKA (reference sequence). V was pared by 6 bases and J by 7 bases, with 6 bases of the junction left unmatched. In nucleotides, the CDR3 is TGCAGTGCCGGACAGGGGTTCGGTGAAGCTTTCTTT. Encoded protein: CSAGQGFGEAFF.

V gene TRBV12-3 or TRBV12-4 combines with J gene TRBJ2-5, with 8 bases aligning to TRBD2. The length of the CDR3 is 16 residues. V lost 6 bases and J lost 5; bases outside the gene matches: 14. The CDR3 reads CASRRGTSWVWETQYF. The CDR3 nucleotides read TGTGCCAGCAGACGGGGGACTAGTTGGGTCTGGGAGACCCAGTACTTC.

This clonotype was observed at least ten times. The rearrangement uses TRBV7-9 and TRBJ2-1, with D possibly matching TRBD2 (5 bases). CDR1 is SEHNR, CDR2 FQNEAQ, per germline (reference sequence). V lost 1 base, J lost 7 bases, and 8 bases lay in between. This CDR3 contains 13 residues. The CDR3 sequence: CASSLGLFNEQFF. CDR3 nucleotides: TGTGCCAGCAGCTTAGGACTATTTAATGAGCAGTTCTTC.

The rearrangement uses TRBV6-1 and TRBJ2-1; D may match TRBD1 or TRBD2 (5 bases each). Germline V gene sequence: CDR1 MNHNS, CDR2 SASEGT. Trimming took off 5 bases at V and 6 bases at J, with 14 bases between the two ends. CDR3 length: 14 residues. The CDR3 reads CASSPHQGRNEQFF. The CDR3 coding sequence is TGTGCCAGCAGTCCACACCAGGGACGCAATGAGCAGTTCTTC.

The rearrangement uses TRBV7-9 and TRBJ1-6, with D unresolved. Germline V CDR1 and CDR2: SEHNR, FQNEAQ (reference sequence). Trimming took off 6 bases at V and 15 bases at J, with 15 bases between the two ends. The CDR3 has 12 amino acids. CDR3 sequence reads: CASRSGGGDLHF. The CDR3 DNA is TGTGCCAGCAGGTCAGGCGGTGGGGACCTCCACTTT.

The table lists this clonotype with a few counts. V is TRBV9 and J is TRBJ1-2, with TRBD1 as a possible D gene (5 bases). V lost 0 bases and J 7 bases, leaving 13 bases between the germline ends. CDR3 length: 14 residues. CDR1 SGDLS and CDR2 YYNGEE come from the germline V gene. In DNA, the CDR3 is TGTGCCAGCAGCGTAGTTGGGGGTAGATCTGGCTACACCTTC. This codes for CASSVVGGRSGYTF.

This clonotype has more than one count but fewer than ten. A read error may produce the germline difference seen at one junction end. The chain combines TRBV12-3 or TRBV12-4 with TRBJ2-1; D ambiguous. CDR3 length: 15 amino acids. The CDR3 coding sequence is TGTGCCAGCAGATTAGGGTCGACCCCCTACAATGAGCAGTTCTTC. It yields the protein CASRLGSTPYNEQFF.

The chain has TRBV6-1 and TRBJ2-7, with TRBD2 matching over 13 bases. The CDR3 extends over 17 amino acids. V dropped 5 bases and J dropped 0; count of bases not matched to a gene: 7. The germline CDR1 and CDR2 sequences are MNHNS and SASEGT. DNA for the CDR3: TGTGCCAGCAGTCCTGGGACTAGCGGGACCGCCTCCTACGAGCAGTACTTC. Translating gives CASSPGTSGTASYEQYF.

The V and J genes are TRBV7-2 and TRBJ2-7; the match to TRBD1 covers 10 bases. This CDR3 is 14 amino acids long. Per germline, CDR1 SGHTA and CDR2 FQGNSA. J lost 6 bases, V lost 5 bases, and 7 bases had no gene match. CDR3 sequence reads: CASSQGQGRSEQYF. The CDR3 nucleotides read TGTGCCAGCAGCCAGGGACAGGGGCGGAGCGAGCAGTACTTC. Supplemented by reference TRBV7-2 and TRBJ2-7, the full variable domain reads GAGVSQSPSNKVTEKGKDVELRCDPISGHTALYWYRQSLGQGLEFLIYFQGNSAPDKSGLPSDRFSAERTGGSVSTLTIQRTQQEDSAVYLCASSQGQGRSEQYFGPGTRLTVT.

This clonotype was counted a single time. J is TRBJ2-3 and V is TRBV5-1, with D unresolved. Germline CDR1 and CDR2: SGHRS and YFSETQ. The CDR3 is made up of 15 amino acids. Trimming took 0 bases from V and 2 from J, leaving 10 bases between them. The CDR3 DNA sequence: TGCGCCAGCAGCTTGGCGGTGCGTACCACAGATACGCAGTATTTT. Translating it yields CASSLAVRTTDTQYF.

The chain has TRBV7-9 and TRBJ2-3; a possible D gene is TRBD2 (5 bases). Trimming removed 1 base at V and 4 bases at J, with 12 bases between. The CDR3 runs to 15 residues. Germline V lookup: CDR1 SEHNR, CDR2 FQNEAQ (reference sequence). The CDR3 sequence: CASSLGTYGADTQYF. In DNA form, the CDR3 reads TGTGCCAGCAGCTTAGGGACTTACGGCGCAGATACGCAGTATTTT.

This clonotype was seen only a few times. The rearrangement uses TRBV10-2 and TRBJ1-1; the D is unclear. Germline V lookup: CDR1 WSHSY, CDR2 SAAADI. V lost 7 bases and J lost 1, with 13 bases in between. The CDR3 runs 14 residues. In nucleotides, the CDR3 is TGCGCCAGCAAGGGAACAGCCGGGAACACTGAAGCTTTCTTT. This codes for CASKGTAGNTEAFF.

The V and J genes are TRBV20-1 and TRBJ2-5; TRBD1 matches at 7 bases. Germline values: CDR1 DFQATT, CDR2 SNEGSKA (reference sequence). The V segment lost 6 bases and the J segment 2 bases; nucleotides outside the gene matches: 9. The CDR3 is 14 amino acids. CDR3 in amino acids: CSAVTGVGQETQYF. The DNA of the CDR3 is TGCAGTGCGGTAACAGGGGTTGGACAAGAGACCCAGTACTTC.